This TCR beta chain was recorded in a study of T cells in Graves' hyperthyroidism and ophthalmopathy. TCR beta CDR3 sequences were amplified from RNA transcripts. HTBI primers drove first-round RT-PCR of the TCR CDR3. TCRdb reprocessed the multiplex PCR reads via MiXCR and lists one record per CDR3 protein. Of under 400,000 distinct CDR3 sequences in the sample, 16% were seen once. Germline V gene data show CDR1 as MGHDK and CDR2 as SYGVNS. Losses at the gene ends were 4 bases for V and 6 bases for J; bases not matched to a gene: 2. The CDR3 is 15 amino acids. The table lists this clonotype with many counts.

V usage is TRBV25-1 and J usage is TRBJ2-1; 14 bases line up with TRBD2. This clonotype was obtained from a man aged 25-45 years with Graves' hyperthyroidism. Sequenced material: blood. CDR3 protein: CASSAGLAGGNEQFF. The CDR3 DNA follows: TGTGCCAGCAGTGCCGGACTAGCGGGAGGCAATGAGCAGTTCTTC.